This T cell receptor (beta chain) was sequenced during a study of CD8 T cells in ankylosing spondylitis. This clonotype showed up just a few times. Its antigen is not identified. Using its own MiXCR run on the 5' RACE reads, TCRdb lists one record per CDR3 protein. Counted here are some 700,000 distinct CDR3 sequences, around 20% occurring once; the ten biggest clones make up about 20%. Overall study findings and caveats: Fewer than ten highly homologous variants made up a TCR beta motif, and this motif appeared characteristic of ankylosing spondylitis blood. Significantly higher representation of disease-linked clones was reported for matched ankylosing spondylitis synovial fluid.

This receptor was obtained from a male donor with ankylosing spondylitis. Sequencing input: blood, either unsorted or a sorted T cell fraction (not recorded which).

CDR3 sequence (DNA): TGTGCCAGCAGAGGGAGCAATGCAAACTATGGCTACACCTTC. It specifies CASRGSNANYGYTF. This rearrangement joins TRBV13 to TRBJ1-2, with unresolved D. This CDR3 has 14 residues. V was pared by 6 bases and J by 2 bases, with 13 bases between. The germline V gene encodes CDR1 PRHDT and CDR2 FYEKMQ (reference sequence).